The clone carrying this TCR beta chain was seen a handful of times. The antigen remains undetermined. This sample stems from a study of beta chain features in type 1 diabetes. Expressed TCRB transcripts were sequenced because the isolated RNA had all been reverse transcribed beforehand. An average of about 3.57 million reads was obtained for naive, central memory and regulatory T cell samples. Profiled with immunoSEQ multiplex PCR; TCRdb holds only in-frame clones, not every one. The sample records 500,000 to 700,000 clones, roughly 15% being singletons. The V gene lost 8 bases and the J gene lost 0 bases, with 11 bases spanning the gap. The CDR3 length is 14 residues. Germline CDR1 MNHNS, CDR2 SASEGT. A single heparinised draw of about 120 mL on average was taken per donor. Study results and caveats: More deletions and fewer insertions at VDJ junctions were seen in type 1 diabetes patients. Patients showed naive, central memory and Treg TCRB repertoires that appeared more similar than those of healthy donors.

The gene calls are TRBV6-1 and TRBJ2-4; D remains ambiguous. This TCR was sampled from a man aged 18 to 29 in good health. Sequencing input: naive CD4+ T cells from blood. The CDR3 DNA reads as TGTGCCAGCGTTGGAAGGTTAGCCAAAAACATTCAGTACTTC. This sequence encodes CASVGRLAKNIQYF.